The clone carrying this TCR beta chain occurred a few times. TCRdb reprocessed the 5' RACE reads with MiXCR, giving one entry per CDR3 protein. The repertoire holds roughly 240,000 distinct CDR3 sequences, with roughly 15% as singletons. The source of the sample is a study of T-cell memory formation after mild COVID-19. The CDR3 loop spans 17 amino acids. CDR1 KGHSH and CDR2 LQKENI come from the germline V gene. The germline V and J ends were trimmed by 3 bases and 2 bases, with 17 bases remaining between them. Sequenced input: PBMCs or a T cell subset sorted from them (not recorded which). The rearrangement links TRBV18 to TRBJ1-3; tentatively, D is TRBD1 (6 bases). The TCR comes from a man aged 18 to 29 who had mild COVID-19 (a few samples of this study predate the infection). Cell type and time point are not known. The CDR3 DNA sequence: TGTGCCAGCTCACCGCGGCAGTCAGGGGCAGCTGGAAACACCATATATTTT. This translates into CASSPRQSGAAGNTIYF. The entire variable domain, with the rest obtained from reference TRBV18 and TRBJ1-3, is as follows: NAGVMQNPRHLVRRRGQEARLRCSPMKGHSHVYWYRQLPEEGLKFMVYLQKENIIDESGMPKERFSAEFPKEGPSILRIQQVVRGDSAAYFCASSPRQSGAAGNTIYFGEGSWLTVV.